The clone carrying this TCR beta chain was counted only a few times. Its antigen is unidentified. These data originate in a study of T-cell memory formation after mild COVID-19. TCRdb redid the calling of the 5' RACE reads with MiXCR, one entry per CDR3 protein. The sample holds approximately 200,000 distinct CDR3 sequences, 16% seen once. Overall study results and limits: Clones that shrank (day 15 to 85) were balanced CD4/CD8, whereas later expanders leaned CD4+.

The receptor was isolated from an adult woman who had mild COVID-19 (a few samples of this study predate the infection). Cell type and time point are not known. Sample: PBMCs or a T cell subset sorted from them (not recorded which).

CDR3 in DNA: TGTGCCAGCAAACAGACAGGTCAGAACACTGAAGCTTTCTTT. It is translated as CASKQTGQNTEAFF. The chain is built from TRBV12-3 or TRBV12-4 and TRBJ1-1; the D gene is possibly TRBD1 (6 bases). The length of the CDR3 is 14 residues. V gave up 7 bases and J gave up 1 base, with 13 bases separating them.